These 21 T cell receptor beta chains originate from one sample sequenced in a study of blood T cell repertoires in COVID-19. The protocol was immunoSEQ multiplex PCR, while the TCRdb copy is restricted to in-frame clones and leaves out a portion. In the table there are 250,000 to 300,000 clones, about nine tenths of which are singletons. The sequenced material came from PBMCs or T cells enriched from blood (not recorded which). The receptors originated from an older woman who had recovered from COVID-19.

V usage is TRBV13 and J usage is TRBJ1-3; D not certain. This CDR3 has 13 residues. Germline CDR1 PRHDT, CDR2 FYEKMQ (reference sequence). V was cut by 5 bases and J by 4 bases, with 9 bases left in between. CDR3 DNA: TGTGCCAGCAGCCCCACTCGAGGAAACACCATATATTTT. This encodes CASSPTRGNTIYF.

The chain uses TRBV28 and TRBJ1-6, with D perhaps matching TRBD1 (6 bases). The V end lost 8 bases, the J end lost 14 bases, and 13 bases lay between the germline ends. The germline V gene has CDR1 MDHEN and CDR2 SYDVKM. This CDR3 has 11 amino acids. CDR3 protein: CASLQQGTLHF. CDR3 nucleotides: TGTGCCAGCTTACAACAGGGCACCCTCCACTTT.

The chain links TRBV5-1 to TRBJ2-7; TRBD1 is a possible D gene (6 bases). Germline CDR1 and CDR2: SGHRS and YFSETQ. V was shortened by 4 bases and J by 7 bases, with 21 bases between the two germline ends. There are 15 residues in the CDR3. The CDR3 loop reads CASSNSGRAGEEQYF. The CDR3 DNA reads TGCGCCAGCAGCAACTCCGGCCGGGCAGGGGAAGAGCAGTACTTC.

The chain carries TRBV9 and TRBJ2-3, with 12 bases matching TRBD2. Per the germline V gene, CDR1 is SGDLS and CDR2 is YYNGEE. The length of the CDR3 is 16 residues. Trimming at V came to 2 bases and at J to 1 base, leaving 2 bases not matched to a gene. CDR3 sequence reads: CASSVASGGGTDTQYF. The CDR3 coding sequence is TGTGCCAGCAGCGTGGCTAGCGGGGGGGGCACAGATACGCAGTATTTT.

Here the CDR3 reads CASSRVNGLAGTGELFF. As DNA, the CDR3 is TGTGCCAGCAGCCGAGTAAATGGACTAGCGGGGACCGGGGAGCTGTTTTTT. V is TRBV3-1 (or the pseudogene TRBV3-2) and J is TRBJ2-2, with TRBD2 identical over 12 bases. Trimming removed 4 bases from V and 5 bases from J; junction bases left unmatched: 8. The CDR3 runs 17 residues. Germline CDR1 is LGHDT and CDR2 is YNNKEL (reference sequence).

This clone showed up just a few times. The chain links TRBV7-2 to TRBJ1-5; maybe TRBD1 (5 bases). This CDR3 has 16 amino acids. Trimming cost V 9 bases and J 0 bases, with 18 bases left between them. The germline V gene has CDR1 SGHTA and CDR2 FQGNSA. CDR3 sequence reads: CASGEGSLYSNQPQHF. DNA of the CDR3: TGTGCCAGTGGGGAGGGGAGCCTTTATAGCAATCAGCCCCAGCATTTT. The variable domain in full, with the rest retrieved from reference TRBV7-2 and TRBJ1-5, is GAGVSQSPSNKVTEKGKDVELRCDPISGHTALYWYRQSLGQGLEFLIYFQGNSAPDKSGLPSDRFSAERTGGSVSTLTIQRTQQEDSAVYLCASGEGSLYSNQPQHFGDGTRLSIL.

This chain joins TRBV7-6 and TRBJ2-7, with TRBD2 matching over 10 bases. Trimming took 4 bases from V and 3 from J; bases not matched to a gene: 6. The CDR3 has 15 residues. Germline-derived CDR1 and CDR2 are SGHVS and FNYEAQ. The CDR3 reads CASSSAGTSVYEQYF. DNA of the CDR3: TGTGCCAGCAGCTCCGCCGGGACTAGCGTCTACGAGCAGTACTTC.

A single count supports this clone. This chain uses TRBV2 with TRBJ1-5; TRBD1 aligns across 10 bases. CDR3 size: 14 residues. Per the germline V gene, CDR1 is SNHLY and CDR2 is FYNNEI. V lost 5 bases to trimming and J lost 5 bases; unmatched junction nucleotides: 3. CDR3 region: CASSLDRGDQPQHF. CDR3 in DNA: TGTGCCAGCAGTTTGGACAGGGGGGATCAGCCCCAGCATTTT.

The rearrangement joins TRBV30 to TRBJ1-1; D unclear. CDR1 is GTSNPN, CDR2 SVGIG, per germline (reference sequence). Trimming removed 0 bases from V and 10 bases from J, with 9 bases in between. The CDR3 runs 11 residues. DNA of the CDR3: TGTGCCTGGAGTGTATTGCGGGGAGCTTTCTTT. Translating gives CAWSVLRGAFF.

V is TRBV19 and J is TRBJ1-5; perhaps TRBD1 as D (5 bases). This CDR3 is built from 14 residues. Per germline, CDR1 LNHDA and CDR2 SQIVND (reference sequence). With 9 bases removed from V and 6 bases from J, the gap between germline ends came to 18 bases. The CDR3 DNA reads as TGTGCCAGCCCCCCGGGCAGGGCCAGTCAGCCCCAGCATTTT. This codes for CASPPGRASQPQHF.

The gene calls are TRBV28 and TRBJ1-2; D gene uncertain. CDR1 and CDR2 from the germline V gene are MDHEN and SYDVKM. V was shortened by 5 bases and J by 4 bases, with 8 bases between the two germline ends. The CDR3 is made up of 12 amino acids. The DNA for the CDR3 is TGTGCCAGCAGTCCCCCCTCCTATGGCTACACCTTC. Amino acid sequence: CASSPPSYGYTF.

CDR3 in amino acids: CASSLDYRGTEAFF. The DNA for the CDR3 is TGTGCCAGCAGCTTAGATTATAGGGGCACTGAAGCTTTCTTT. The chain links TRBV11-2 to TRBJ1-1, with a tentative D call TRBD1 (5 bases). The CDR3 contains 14 residues. Germline CDR1 and CDR2: SGHAT and FQNNGV. V was cut by 0 bases and J by 4 bases, with 9 bases left in between.

The CDR3 here is CASRGVAGSSYNEQFF. The CDR3 DNA follows: TGTGCCAGCAGAGGGGTAGCGGGGAGCTCCTACAATGAGCAGTTCTTC. The V and J genes are TRBV2 and TRBJ2-1; the match to TRBD2 covers 8 bases. Germline V lookup: CDR1 SNHLY, CDR2 FYNNEI. The CDR3 has 16 residues. The V gene end was trimmed by 6 bases and the J gene end by 0 bases; junction bases not matched to a gene: 7. The entire variable domain, with the rest obtained from reference TRBV2 and TRBJ2-1, is as follows: EPEVTQTPSHQVTQMGQEVILRCVPISNHLYFYWYRQILGQKVEFLVSFYNNEISEKSEIFDDQFSVERPDGSNFTLKIRSTKLEDSAMYFCASRGVAGSSYNEQFFGPGTRLTVL.

CDR3 sequence reads: CASSPPGGLGNSPLHF. CDR3 nucleotides: TGTGCCAGCTCACCTCCCGGGGGTTTAGGGAATTCACCCCTCCACTTT. The chain combines TRBV18 with TRBJ1-6, with D perhaps matching TRBD1 (5 bases). The CDR3 totals 16 residues. Germline values: CDR1 KGHSH, CDR2 LQKENI. V was clipped by 3 bases and J by 7 bases, with 16 bases between them.

This chain links TRBV5-4 with TRBJ1-1; TRBD1 matches at 8 bases. The junction had 6 bases not matched to a gene; V was cut back by 4 bases and J by 1 base. The CDR3 covers 15 residues. The germline gives CDR1 SGHNT, CDR2 YYREEE (reference sequence). CDR3 nucleotides: TGTGCCAGCAGCCGGTGGACAGGGACGAACACTGAAGCTTTCTTT. It codes for CASSRWTGTNTEAFF.

This clone was seen once. The V gene is TRBV9, the J gene TRBJ2-7; D is unresolved. The CDR3 totals 15 residues. Trimming cost V 0 bases and J 2 bases, with 12 bases left between them. Germline V lookup: CDR1 SGDLS, CDR2 YYNGEE. This CDR3 is CASSVEIAETYEQYF. Here the CDR3 DNA reads TGTGCCAGCAGCGTAGAGATAGCAGAGACCTACGAGCAGTACTTC.

DNA of the CDR3: TGTGCCAGCTCGCACAGGGTTGACGGAAAGGAAAAACTGTTTTTT. Its protein product is CASSHRVDGKEKLFF. The chain combines TRBV18 with TRBJ1-4, with D perhaps TRBD1 (6 bases). V lost 6 bases, J lost 8 bases, and 19 bases lay in between. CDR3 length equals 15 residues. CDR1 is KGHSH, CDR2 LQKENI, per germline.

This chain uses TRBV28 with TRBJ1-3, with 8 bases that match TRBD1. The V and J ends lost 8 bases and 7 bases, in that order; junction bases with no gene match: 7. The CDR3 has 13 amino acids. Germline CDR1 is MDHEN and CDR2 is SYDVKM. The CDR3 bases are TGTGCCAGCTTGCAGGGGGCGGAGAACACCATATATTTT. It is translated as CASLQGAENTIYF.

The V call is TRBV6-5, the J call TRBJ1-1; D not certain. V was shortened by 5 bases and J by 4 bases, with 17 bases between the two germline ends. The germline CDR1 and CDR2 sequences are MNHEY and SVGAGI. The CDR3 has 15 residues. The CDR3 reads CASSRGRALGTEAFF. In DNA, the CDR3 is TGTGCCAGCAGTCGCGGGAGGGCCCTAGGCACTGAAGCTTTCTTT.

The chain joins TRBV4-2 to TRBJ2-2; 9 bases match TRBD2. J lost 6 bases, V lost 1 base, and 6 bases had no gene match. The CDR3 is 16 residues long. Germline values: CDR1 LGHNA, CDR2 YNFKEQ. CDR3 amino acids: CASSQASGIPSGELFF. Here the CDR3 DNA reads TGTGCCAGCAGCCAAGCTAGCGGGATACCTTCCGGGGAGCTGTTTTTT.

This clone was seen a handful of times. The rearrangement uses TRBV7-9 and TRBJ1-2, with D possibly being TRBD1 (6 bases). Germline V gives CDR1 SEHNR, CDR2 FQNEAQ (reference sequence). This CDR3 spans 16 amino acids. Trimming stripped 6 bases from V and 3 bases from J, with 20 bases between. This chain's CDR3 is CASSSQDSRIYYGYTF. CDR3 sequence (DNA): TGTGCCAGCAGTTCCCAGGACAGCCGAATCTACTATGGCTACACCTTC. Drawing the rest from reference TRBV7-9 and TRBJ1-2, the complete variable domain is DTGVSQNPRHKITKRGQNVTFRCDPISEHNRLYWYRQTLGQGPEFLTYFQNEAQLEKSRLLSDRFSAERPKGSFSTLEIQRTEQGDSAMYLCASSSQDSRIYYGYTFGSGTRLTVV.